One sample yielded the 21 T cell receptor beta chains listed below, sequenced in a study of T cells in localized non-small cell lung cancer. Here immunoSEQ multiplex PCR was the method, and the copy in TCRdb shows in-frame clones only, minus some. This table has some 64,000 clones, roughly nine tenths appearing once. Sequences were derived from peripheral blood, sampled before any cancer treatment. These receptors were collected from a woman aged 35 to 70 with stage I lung adenocarcinoma.

The V and J genes are TRBV7-8 and TRBJ2-3; 12 bases fit TRBD2. Germline V gene sequence: CDR1 SGHVS, CDR2 FQNEAQ. Trimming removed 7 bases from V and 6 bases from J; junction bases left unmatched: 17. This CDR3 comprises 18 residues. This CDR3 reads CASTRTRLAGEGWDTQYF. The DNA for the CDR3 is TGTGCCAGCACCAGGACGAGACTAGCGGGAGAAGGTTGGGATACGCAGTATTTT. Complete variable domain (other parts from reference TRBV7-8 and TRBJ2-3): GAGVSQSPRYKVAKRGQDVALRCDPISGHVSLFWYQQALGQGPEFLTYFQNEAQLDKSGLPSDRFFAERPEGSVSTLKIQRTQQEDSAVYLCASTRTRLAGEGWDTQYFGPGTRLTVL.

This clone has a single count. V is TRBV10-1 and J is TRBJ1-1; D remains ambiguous. The CDR3 runs 14 residues. Trimming stripped 2 bases from V and 7 bases from J, with 14 bases between. Germline CDR1 and CDR2: WNHNN and SYGVQD (reference sequence). CDR3 nucleotides: TGCGCCAGCAGTGAGCAGTTGGATTCCATTGAAGCTTTCTTT. Encoded protein: CASSEQLDSIEAFF.

The sample holds one count of this clone. The chain joins TRBV2 to TRBJ2-7; 9 nucleotides align to TRBD1. CDR3 size: 14 residues. Trimming took 6 bases from V and 3 from J; bases not matched to a gene: 6. In germline, CDR1 is SNHLY, CDR2 FYNNEI. The CDR3 spells CASRTRDRDYEQYF. Here the CDR3 DNA reads TGTGCCAGCAGGACCCGGGACAGGGACTACGAGCAGTACTTC.

This rearrangement joins TRBV7-2 to TRBJ2-7, with D possibly being TRBD1 (6 bases). The germline CDR1 and CDR2 sequences are SGHTA and FQGNSA. Trimming stripped 0 bases from V and 3 bases from J, with 15 bases between. The CDR3 runs to 16 residues. CDR3 loop: CASSLAWGTTHYEQYF. For the CDR3, the DNA is TGTGCCAGCAGCTTAGCTTGGGGGACAACCCACTACGAGCAGTACTTC.

CDR3 loop: CASRQLRNTGELFF. In DNA form, the CDR3 reads TGTGCCAGTCGCCAATTACGGAACACCGGGGAGCTGTTTTTT. The V call is TRBV19, the J call TRBJ2-2; D uncertain. The CDR3 is made up of 14 amino acids. Trimming left V 8 bases short and J 1 base short, with 11 bases between. Germline loops: CDR1 LNHDA, CDR2 SQIVND (reference sequence).

The chain recombines TRBV5-8 with TRBJ2-7; no reliable D call. V was clipped by 3 bases and J by 0 bases, with 7 bases between them. In germline, CDR1 is SGHTS, CDR2 YDEGEE. The CDR3 is 13 residues long. The CDR3 coding sequence is TGTGCCAGCAGCTCAGGAAACTCCTACGAGCAGTACTTC. Protein: CASSSGNSYEQYF.

The chain uses TRBV13 and TRBJ2-1; 12 nucleotides line up with TRBD2. Germline CDR1 reads PRHDT; CDR2 reads FYEKMQ (reference sequence). With V trimmed by 4 bases and J by 4 bases, 5 bases remained unmatched. CDR3 length: 16 amino acids. The CDR3 spells CASSSRTSGTYNEQFF. CDR3 DNA sequence: TGTGCCAGCAGCTCCCGGACTAGCGGGACTTACAATGAGCAGTTCTTC.

V and J are TRBV9 and TRBJ2-7, with D perhaps TRBD1 or TRBD2 (5 bases each). Germline CDR1 reads SGDLS; CDR2 reads YYNGEE. There are 15 residues in the CDR3. V gave up 4 bases and J gave up 3 bases, with 17 bases separating them. The CDR3 loop is CASSPPGTAIYEQYF. The CDR3 bases are TGTGCCAGCAGCCCACCCGGGACGGCGATCTACGAGCAGTACTTC.

This chain joins TRBV11-3 and TRBJ2-1; 10 bases map to TRBD2. Trimming at V came to 3 bases and at J to 4 bases, leaving 3 bases not matched to a gene. The CDR3 is 15 residues long. Germline V lookup: CDR1 SGHNT, CDR2 YENEEA. The CDR3 coding sequence is TGTGCCAGCAGCTTGGCTAGCGGGAGTTACAATGAGCAGTTCTTC. It specifies CASSLASGSYNEQFF.

J is TRBJ1-4 and V is TRBV2; maybe TRBD1 (5 bases). V was pared by 6 bases and J by 3 bases, with 11 bases between. Looked up from germline, CDR1 is SNHLY and CDR2 is FYNNEI. CDR3 length: 14 residues. The CDR3: CASRTVEANEKLFF. The CDR3 region has the DNA TGTGCCAGCAGGACAGTTGAAGCTAATGAAAAACTGTTTTTT.

CDR3 nucleotide sequence: TGTGCCAGCGCCTCATGGGACAGAGGTGGGGGAGAAGCTTTCTTT. This gives the protein CASASWDRGGGEAFF. This chain connects TRBV18 to TRBJ1-1; 7 bases map to TRBD1. From germline, CDR1 is KGHSH and CDR2 LQKENI. The CDR3 has 15 residues. V dropped 8 bases and J dropped 8; count of bases not matched to a gene: 17.

The chain is built from TRBV11-2 and TRBJ2-3; 9 positions agree with TRBD2. The CDR3 has 16 amino acids. J gave up 0 bases and V 5 bases, and 6 bases lay outside the gene matches. Germline loops: CDR1 SGHAT, CDR2 FQNNGV. Written as DNA, the CDR3 is TGTGCCAGCAGCCCCGGACTAGCGCCGAGCACAGATACGCAGTATTTT. It codes for CASSPGLAPSTDTQYF.

The J gene is TRBJ1-5, the V gene TRBV6-1; 7 positions agree with TRBD1. The CDR3 length is 14 residues. The ends lost 1 base at V and 7 bases at J; junction bases unmatched: 4. Germline V gene sequence: CDR1 MNHNS, CDR2 SASEGT. The CDR3 protein is CASSEGRGRQPQHF. For the CDR3, the DNA is TGTGCCAGCAGTGAAGGCAGGGGGAGGCAGCCCCAGCATTTT.

The V gene is TRBV6-1, the J gene TRBJ2-7; tentative D call: TRBD2 (7 bases). CDR3 size: 14 residues. Trimming removed 7 bases at V and 5 bases at J, with 18 bases between. CDR1 is MNHNS and CDR2 is SASEGT in the germline V gene. The CDR3 loop is CASTQSRGADEQYF. CDR3 coding DNA: TGTGCCAGCACCCAATCTCGGGGGGCGGACGAGCAGTACTTC.

This clone has just a few counts. The chain employs TRBV30 and TRBJ2-3; no reliable D call. Germline V CDR1 and CDR2: GTSNPN, SVGIG (reference sequence). Trimming took off 2 bases at V and 2 bases at J, with 5 bases between the two ends. This CDR3 is 12 amino acids long. CDR3 protein: CAWSTSTDTQYF. DNA for the CDR3: TGTGCCTGGAGTACCTCCACAGATACGCAGTATTTT.

J is TRBJ2-5 and V is TRBV6-1; unclear D gene. Germline V gives CDR1 MNHNS, CDR2 SASEGT. Trimming stripped 2 bases from V and 3 bases from J, with 16 bases between. The CDR3 loop spans 16 amino acids. Here the CDR3 reads CASSELKGYKKETQYF. Written as DNA, the CDR3 is TGTGCCAGCAGTGAACTGAAAGGCTACAAAAAAGAGACCCAGTACTTC.

The J gene is TRBJ1-1, the V gene TRBV19, with TRBD1 identical over 9 bases. The CDR3 sequence is 13 residues long. V was clipped by 4 bases and J by 12 bases; unmatched bases: 9. Germline CDR1 LNHDA, CDR2 SQIVND (reference sequence). CDR3 protein: CASSSLQGAMSFF. The CDR3 DNA follows: TGTGCCAGTAGTAGCCTACAGGGGGCGATGTCTTTCTTT.

This clone was recorded only once. The chain links TRBV11-3 to TRBJ2-5; the D gene is possibly TRBD1 (6 bases). Trimming cost V 5 bases and J 0 bases, with 10 bases left between them. CDR3 length: 14 amino acids. Germline V CDR1 and CDR2: SGHNT, YENEEA. CDR3: CASSLTGNQETQYF. In DNA form, the CDR3 reads TGTGCCAGCAGCCTCACAGGGAACCAAGAGACCCAGTACTTC. The full variable domain, rest sourced from reference TRBV11-3 and TRBJ2-5, is EAGVVQSPRYKIIEKKQPVAFWCNPISGHNTLYWYLQNLGQGPELLIRYENEEAVDDSQLPKDRFSAERLKGVDSTLKIQPAELGDSAVYLCASSLTGNQETQYFGPGTRLLVL.

V and J are TRBV9 and TRBJ2-5, with D possibly TRBD1 on 6 matching bases. CDR3 size: 14 residues. The germline V gene encodes CDR1 SGDLS and CDR2 YYNGEE. The V gene lost 4 bases and the J gene lost 1 base, with 11 bases spanning the gap. This chain's CDR3 is CASSSGHGQETQYF. The CDR3 coding sequence is TGTGCCAGCAGCTCGGGACACGGCCAAGAGACCCAGTACTTC.

The chain employs TRBV6-1 and TRBJ2-5; TRBD2 agrees at 8 bases. CDR3 size: 13 residues. CDR1 MNHNS and CDR2 SASEGT come from the germline V gene. The ends lost 10 bases at V and 5 bases at J; junction bases unmatched: 9. The CDR3 DNA sequence: TGTGCCACCCTAAGCTCGGGGGGGGAGACCCAGTACTTC. As protein: CATLSSGGETQYF.

The J gene is TRBJ2-7, the V gene TRBV19, with TRBD1 matching over 9 bases. This CDR3 spans 13 amino acids. With V trimmed by 4 bases and J by 5 bases, 3 bases remained unmatched. CDR1 LNHDA and CDR2 SQIVND come from the germline V gene (reference sequence). CDR3 region: CASSTGQGNEQYF. CDR3 nucleotides: TGTGCCAGTAGTACGGGACAGGGAAACGAGCAGTACTTC.